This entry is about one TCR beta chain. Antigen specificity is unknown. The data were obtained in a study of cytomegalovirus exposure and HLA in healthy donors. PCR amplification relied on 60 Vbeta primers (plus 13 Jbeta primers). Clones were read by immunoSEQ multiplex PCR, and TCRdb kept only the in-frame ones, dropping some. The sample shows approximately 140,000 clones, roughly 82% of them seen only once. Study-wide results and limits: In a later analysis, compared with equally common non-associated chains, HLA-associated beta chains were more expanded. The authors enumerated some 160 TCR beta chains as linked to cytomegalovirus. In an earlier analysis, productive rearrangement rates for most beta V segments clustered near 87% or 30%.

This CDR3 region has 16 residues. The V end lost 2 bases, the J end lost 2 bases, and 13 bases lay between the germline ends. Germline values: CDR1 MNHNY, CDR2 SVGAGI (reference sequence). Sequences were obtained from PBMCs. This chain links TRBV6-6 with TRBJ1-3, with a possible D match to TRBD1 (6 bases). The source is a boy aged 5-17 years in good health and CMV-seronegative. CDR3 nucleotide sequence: TGTGCCAGCAGTTACCTCCGAACAGGGACTGGAAACACCATATATTTT. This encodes CASSYLRTGTGNTIYF.